Detailed here is one TCR beta chain. Its antigen is as yet unknown. These data are taken from a study of OX40 agonist ivuxolimab in advanced cancers. Study at large: Previous treatment with anti-PD-1, anti-PD-L1 or anti-CTLA-4 therapy was allowed; 40% had received some. Study-wide results and caveats: Individuals who were partial responders at 0.1-3.0 mg/kg had clonal expansion that ranked among the lowest. It was also the case that some nonresponders had low normalized T-cell clonal expansion.

This CDR3 spans 17 amino acids. V shed 4 bases and J shed 1 base, with 22 bases lying between them. The germline V gene has CDR1 SQVTM and CDR2 ANQGSEA. TCRdb keeps only in-frame clones here, not all; method: immunoSEQ multiplex PCR. In the table there are more than 7,000 clones, around 70% of which are singletons. V is TRBV29-1 and J is TRBJ2-5, with D possibly being TRBD1 (6 bases). The sequence was obtained from an adult with an advanced solid tumor such as melanoma, head and neck, liver or kidney cancer. Sequencing was performed on CD4+ or CD8+ T cells sorted from blood, taken in a trial of the OX40 agonist ivuxolimab. CDR3 region: CSVVHWGSGAFQETQYF. In DNA form, the CDR3 reads TGCAGCGTTGTCCATTGGGGGTCAGGGGCATTCCAAGAGACCCAGTACTTC. Full variable domain (rest looked up from reference TRBV29-1 and TRBJ2-5): SAVISQKPSRDICQRGTSLTIQCQVDSQVTMMFWYRQQPGQSLTLIATANQGSEATYESGFVIDKFPISRPNLTFSTLTVSNMSPEDSSIYLCSVVHWGSGAFQETQYFGPGTRLLVL.